This is a list of T cell receptor beta chains from one sample in a study of control samples from healthy donors and cancer patients. Data came from immunoSEQ multiplex PCR; TCRdb stores just in-frame clones and leaves some out. Here the sample spans 200,000 to 250,000 clones, about 94% being singletons. Sample: blood. The origin of the receptors is a man over 45 in good health. Each CDR3 is given with its conserved first and last residue. A D gene is named only where the DNA matches it firmly. The size entry is marked missing in some rows and otherwise reads once, few, many or a size class.

>TRBV2|TRBJ1-1|.|.
TGTGCCAGCAGTGAGACCAGAGGGGACACTGAAGCTTTCTTT
CASSETRGDTEAFF
>TRBV5-4|TRBJ1-3|.|.
TGTGCCAGCAGCTTGGCCGGGCAGGCCGGAAACACCATATATTTT
CASSLAGQAGNTIYF
>TRBV4-2|TRBJ2-7|.|TRBD1
TGTGCCAGCAGCCCGGGACAGGCCTCCTACGAGCAGTACTTC
CASSPGQASYEQYF
>TRBV7-9|TRBJ1-2|.|.
TGTGCCAGCAGCTCCCTTTGGTCGCCGAACTATGGCTACACCTTC
CASSSLWSPNYGYTF
>TRBV7-2|TRBJ2-7|.|.
TGTGCCAGCAGCCTGAGGACAGTAGCCTCCTACGAGCAGTACTTC
CASSLRTVASYEQYF
>TRBV2|TRBJ2-7|.|.
TGTGCCACCAGGGTAGTAGAGGAGCAGTACTTC
CATRVVEEQYF
>TRBV2|TRBJ1-5|.|.
TGTGCCAGCAAGGAGACTCTCATGCGGAATCAGCCCCAGCATTTT
CASKETLMRNQPQHF
>TRBV19|TRBJ2-3|.|TRBD1
TGTGCCAGTAGTACCCACAGGGGAGAGCATTCAGATACGCAGTATTTT
CASSTHRGEHSDTQYF
>TRBV5-1|TRBJ2-5|.|.
TGCGCCAGCAGCTTGACCTCAGGGACAGAGACCCAGTACTTC
CASSLTSGTETQYF
>TRBV19|TRBJ1-5|.|.
TGTGCCAGTAGCACAGACAGGAGATATAGCAATCAGCCCCAGCATTTT
CASSTDRRYSNQPQHF
>TRBV15|TRBJ1-3|.|.
TGTGCCACCAGCAGAGTTCTTTCTGGAAACACCATATATTTT
CATSRVLSGNTIYF
>TRBV20-1|TRBJ2-7|.|TRBD2
TGCAGTGCTAGTGGCACTAGCGGGGGGTCCTCAGTTCTCTACGAGCAGTACTTC
CSASGTSGGSSVLYEQYF
>TRBV28|TRBJ2-7|.|.
TGTGCCAGCAGTTTATCAGGTCCTGGTACGGACGAGCAGTACTTC
CASSLSGPGTDEQYF
>TRBV3-1/TRBV3-2|TRBJ2-5|.|TRBD2
TGTGCCAGCAGCCAAAATGCGGGAGGAGAGACCCAGTACTTC
CASSQNAGGETQYF
>TRBV4-1|TRBJ1-2|.|.
TGCGCCAGCAGCCAAGATAGTTCCGGGCGGGGTGCAGGGGGCTACACCTTC
CASSQDSSGRGAGGYTF
>TRBV2|TRBJ2-3|.|.
TGTGCCAGCAGCGCTTATACAGATACGCAGTATTTT
CASSAYTDTQYF
>TRBV28|TRBJ2-2|.|.
TGTGCCAGCAGGGGATTAATTCTAGCAAATGGCGCCGGGGAGCTGTTTTTT
CASRGLILANGAGELFF
>TRBV6-5|TRBJ2-1|few|.
TGTGCCAGCAGTTACTCCGGGACGCAAATCTACAATGAGCAGTTCTTC
CASSYSGTQIYNEQFF